Below are 9 T cell receptor beta chains sequenced from a single sample in a study of shared clonotypes between healthy human individuals. Profiling relied on immunoSEQ multiplex PCR, and the TCRdb table lists in-frame clones only, not all of them. Of 2 million to 2.5 million clones in the sample, approximately 95% were seen once. The sequencing input was naive CD4+ T cells sorted from blood. Subset noted: CD45RA+ positively selected. These receptors all stem from a man between 18 and 35 years old in good health.

V gene TRBV10-3 combines with J gene TRBJ2-3; 10 nucleotides agree with TRBD2. The CDR3 is made up of 16 amino acids. Germline V CDR1 and CDR2: ENHRY, SYGVKD. The V segment lost 5 bases and the J segment 4 bases; nucleotides outside the gene matches: 9. CDR3 sequence: CAISSGEGTSADTQYF. For the CDR3, the DNA is TGTGCCATCAGTTCGGGGGAGGGGACTAGCGCAGATACGCAGTATTTT.

The chain carries TRBV6-5 and TRBJ1-1; unclear D gene. Germline V gene sequence: CDR1 MNHEY, CDR2 SVGAGI. Trimming pared 2 bases from V and 0 bases from J, leaving 10 bases between. The length of the CDR3 is 15 residues. CDR3 protein: CASSYGAMLNTEAFF. CDR3 nucleotide sequence: TGTGCCAGCAGTTACGGTGCCATGCTGAACACTGAAGCTTTCTTT.

This clone has a single count. Written as DNA, the CDR3 is TGTGCCAGCAGCCCCCCGGGGGGTCTCACCGGGGAGCTGTTTTTT. The encoded protein is CASSPPGGLTGELFF. The V gene is TRBV7-6, the J gene TRBJ2-2, with TRBD2 identical over 7 bases. The CDR3 runs 15 residues. The ends lost 5 bases at V and 4 bases at J; junction bases unmatched: 7. Germline CDR1 and CDR2: SGHVS and FNYEAQ.

The chain joins TRBV2 to TRBJ2-7; 12 bases match TRBD2. Germline assignment: CDR1 SNHLY and CDR2 FYNNEI. This CDR3 spans 15 amino acids. Trimming removed 6 bases from V and 4 bases from J; junction bases left unmatched: 7. The CDR3 bases are TGTGCCAGCAGCGACGGACTAGCGGGGCATTACGAGCAGTACTTC. This sequence encodes CASSDGLAGHYEQYF.

The chain employs TRBV6-1 and TRBJ2-5, with D possibly being TRBD2 (5 bases). The germline gives CDR1 MNHNS, CDR2 SASEGT. The CDR3 runs to 14 residues. V shed 0 bases and J shed 7 bases, with 12 bases lying between them. CDR3 loop: CASSEALRETTQYF. The CDR3 DNA sequence: TGTGCCAGCAGTGAAGCGCTTCGGGAAACGACCCAGTACTTC.

The genes are TRBV7-2 and TRBJ2-5; 9 bases fit TRBD2. This CDR3 is 15 amino acids long. V was pared by 5 bases and J by 4 bases, with 8 bases of the junction left unmatched. From germline, CDR1 is SGHTA and CDR2 FQGNSA. CDR3: CASSLSGSGAETQYF. Here the CDR3 DNA reads TGTGCCAGCAGCCTTAGCGGGAGCGGGGCAGAGACCCAGTACTTC.

The chain is built from TRBV9 and TRBJ1-5; D is unclear. V was clipped by 3 bases and J by 4 bases, with 11 bases between them. Germline V gives CDR1 SGDLS, CDR2 YYNGEE. This CDR3 region has 14 residues. CDR3 sequence: CASSDSGSNQPQHF. CDR3 DNA: TGTGCCAGCAGCGATTCAGGTTCTAATCAGCCCCAGCATTTT.

The chain is built from TRBV6-1 and TRBJ1-2; 9 positions match TRBD1. V shed 5 bases and J 8 bases; nucleotides not matched to a gene: 6. The CDR3 sequence is 13 residues long. Germline lookup yields CDR1 MNHNS and CDR2 SASEGT. In DNA, the CDR3 is TGTGCCAGCAGTATACAGGGGGCGGAAGGCTACACCTTC. Translated, it gives CASSIQGAEGYTF.

The chain recombines TRBV5-1 with TRBJ2-1; the D is unclear. Trimming cost V 3 bases and J 0 bases, with 7 bases left between them. In germline, CDR1 is SGHRS, CDR2 YFSETQ. CDR3 size: 14 residues. The DNA of the CDR3 is TGCGCCAGCAGCTCGGCTGCCTCCTACAATGAGCAGTTCTTC. Its protein is CASSSAASYNEQFF.